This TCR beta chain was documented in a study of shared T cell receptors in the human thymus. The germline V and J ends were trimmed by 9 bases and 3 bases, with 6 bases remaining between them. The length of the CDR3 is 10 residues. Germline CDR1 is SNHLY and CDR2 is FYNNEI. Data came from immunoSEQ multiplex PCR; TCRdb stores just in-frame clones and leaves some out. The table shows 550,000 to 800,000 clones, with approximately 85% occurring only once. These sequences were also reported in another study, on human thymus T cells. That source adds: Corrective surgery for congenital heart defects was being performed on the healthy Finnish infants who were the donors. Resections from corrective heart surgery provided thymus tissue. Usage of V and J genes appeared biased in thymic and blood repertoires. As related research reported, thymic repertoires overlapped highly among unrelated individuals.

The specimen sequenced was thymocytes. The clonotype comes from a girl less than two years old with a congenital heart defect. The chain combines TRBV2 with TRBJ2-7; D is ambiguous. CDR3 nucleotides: TGTGCCAGTTTACACTACGAGCAGTACTTC. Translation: CASLHYEQYF.